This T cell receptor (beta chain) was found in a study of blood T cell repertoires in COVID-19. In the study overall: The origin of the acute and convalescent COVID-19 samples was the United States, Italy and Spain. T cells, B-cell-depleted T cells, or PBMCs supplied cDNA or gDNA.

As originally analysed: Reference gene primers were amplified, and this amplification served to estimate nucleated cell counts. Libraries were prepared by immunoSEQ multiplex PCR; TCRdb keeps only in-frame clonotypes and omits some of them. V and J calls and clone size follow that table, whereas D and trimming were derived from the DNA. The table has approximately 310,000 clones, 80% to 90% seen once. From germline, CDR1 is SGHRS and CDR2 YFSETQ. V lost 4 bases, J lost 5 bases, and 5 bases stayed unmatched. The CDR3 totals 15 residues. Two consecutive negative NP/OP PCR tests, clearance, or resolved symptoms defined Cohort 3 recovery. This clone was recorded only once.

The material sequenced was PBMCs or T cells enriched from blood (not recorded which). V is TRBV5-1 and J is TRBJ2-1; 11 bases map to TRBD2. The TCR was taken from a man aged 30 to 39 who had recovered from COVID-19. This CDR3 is CASSSTSGGNNEQFF. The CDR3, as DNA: TGCGCCAGCAGCAGCACTAGCGGGGGTAACAATGAGCAGTTCTTC.